Described below is a single T cell receptor (beta chain) sequence and its context. As yet, its antigen is unknown. These data come from a study of cytomegalovirus exposure and HLA in healthy donors. Trimming removed 6 bases from V and 4 bases from J, with 7 bases in between. The germline CDR1 and CDR2 sequences are LNHDA and SQIVND (reference sequence). This CDR3 region has 12 residues. Study-wide points: Follow-up analysis found HLA locus-dependent TCR association rates, highest for DRB1 and lowest for HLA-C. In an earlier analysis, about 87% or about 30%: the productive usage of most TCR beta V segments.

The PCR employed 60 Vbeta primers together with 13 Jbeta primers. Clones were sequenced by immunoSEQ multiplex PCR, and TCRdb holds only the in-frame ones, with some missing. The sample records roughly 200,000 clones, 80% being singletons. Sequencing was performed on PBMCs. The rearrangement uses TRBV19 and TRBJ1-3; D is undetermined. This TCR came from a man aged 40-49 years in good health and CMV-seronegative. For the CDR3, the DNA is TGTGCCAGTAGCCCGCAGGGAAACACCATATATTTT. The encoded protein is CASSPQGNTIYF. Full variable domain (missing parts from reference TRBV19 and TRBJ1-3): DGGITQSPKYLFRKEGQNVTLSCEQNLNHDAMYWYRQDPGQGLRLIYYSQIVNDFQKGDIAEGYSVSREKKESFPLTVTSAQKNPTAFYLCASSPQGNTIYFGEGSWLTVV.